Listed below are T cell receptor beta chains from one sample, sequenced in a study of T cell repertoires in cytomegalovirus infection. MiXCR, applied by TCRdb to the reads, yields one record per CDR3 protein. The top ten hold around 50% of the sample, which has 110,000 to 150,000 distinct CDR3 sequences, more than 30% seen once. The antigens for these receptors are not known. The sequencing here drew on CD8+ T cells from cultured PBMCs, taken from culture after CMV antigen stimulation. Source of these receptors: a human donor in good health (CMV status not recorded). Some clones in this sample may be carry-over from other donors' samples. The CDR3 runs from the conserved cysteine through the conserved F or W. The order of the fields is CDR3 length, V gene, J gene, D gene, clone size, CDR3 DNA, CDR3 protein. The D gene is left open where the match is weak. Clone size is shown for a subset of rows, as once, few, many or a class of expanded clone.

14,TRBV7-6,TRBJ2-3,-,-,TGTGCCAGCAGCCCAGGGACGGGGATGGATACGCAGTATTTT,CASSPGTGMDTQYF
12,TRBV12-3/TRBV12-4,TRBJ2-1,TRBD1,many,TGTGCCAGCAGCCCCTGGGACAGTTCGCAGTTCTTC,CASSPWDSSQFF
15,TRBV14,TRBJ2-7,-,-,TGTGCCAGCAGCGAGCTGGGGATCTCCGCCTACGAGCAGTACTTC,CASSELGISAYEQYF
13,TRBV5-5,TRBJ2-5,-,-,TGTGCCAGCAGCTCCGGGTTAGAAGAGACCCAGTACTTC,CASSSGLEETQYF
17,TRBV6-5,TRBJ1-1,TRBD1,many,TGTGCCAGCAGTTACCTACCTTTGACAGGGGAGAACACTGAAGCTTTCTTT,CASSYLPLTGENTEAFF
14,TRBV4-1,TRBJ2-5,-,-,TGCGCCAGCAGCCAAGTCCACCAAAGGGAGACCCAGTACTTC,CASSQVHQRETQYF
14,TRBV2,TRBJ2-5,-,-,TGTGCCAGCAGGTGGGGGGCCTCACAAGAGACCCAGTACTTC,CASRWGASQETQYF
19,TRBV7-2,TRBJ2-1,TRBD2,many,TGTGCCAGCAGCTCTATCCCCGGCGCGGGACTAGCGGGGGGGGGGAGGCAGTTCTTC,CASSSIPGAGLAGGGRQFF
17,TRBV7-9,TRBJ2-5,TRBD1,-,TGTGCCAGCAGCTCTCGAGACAGGGGAAGGCGTGGAGAGACCCAGTACTTC,CASSSRDRGRRGETQYF
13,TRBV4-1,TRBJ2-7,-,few,TGCGCCAGCAGCCGTTCGACTGGACACGAGCAGTACTTC,CASSRSTGHEQYF
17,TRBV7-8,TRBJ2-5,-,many,TGTGCCAGCAGCCCCCAACCAACCGGGACGAAGAAAGAGACCCAGTACTTC,CASSPQPTGTKKETQYF